The 21 T cell receptor beta chains below come from one sample, sequenced in a study of CD8 T cells in Susac syndrome. RNA totalling roughly 0.5 to 1 ug underwent reverse transcription with random hexamers. TCRdb analysed the immunoSEQ multiplex PCR reads with MiXCR anew, one entry per CDR3 protein. The table records roughly 130,000 distinct CDR3 sequences, over 90% of them present only once. Sequenced input: CD4+ T cells from PBMCs. The receptors originated from a human donor in good health.

This sequence joins TRBV2 and TRBJ1-2; the D gene is possibly TRBD1 (6 bases). The CDR3 sequence is 15 residues long. Germline CDR1 SNHLY, CDR2 FYNNEI. Trimming stripped 2 bases from V and 4 bases from J, with 14 bases between. The CDR3 spells CASSEFGGQGYGYTF. CDR3 bases: TGTGCCAGCAGTGAATTCGGGGGACAAGGCTATGGCTACACCTTC.

V and J are TRBV19 and TRBJ2-2, with TRBD1 identical over 7 bases. Germline loops: CDR1 LNHDA, CDR2 SQIVND (reference sequence). This CDR3 has 16 residues. V trimming: 6 bases; J trimming: 5 bases; junction bases outside the gene matches: 12. CDR3 nucleotides: TGTGCCAGTAGCTCTCCGGGACAGTCCCGAACCGGGGAGCTGTTTTTT. Translation: CASSSPGQSRTGELFF.

V usage is TRBV7-9 and J usage is TRBJ2-7; D is unclear. V dropped 6 bases and J dropped 7 bases, with 10 bases sitting between them. CDR3 length: 11 residues. Germline V gene lookup returns CDR1 SEHNR and CDR2 FQNEAQ (reference sequence). The CDR3 bases are TGTGCCAGCAGGTCGGGCTTAGAGCAGTACTTC. It encodes CASRSGLEQYF.

The chain has TRBV5-6 and TRBJ2-1, with TRBD2 identical over 8 bases. The CDR3 totals 16 residues. Germline values: CDR1 SGHDT, CDR2 YYEEEE. V lost 1 base, J lost 9 bases, and 12 bases stayed unmatched. The CDR3: CASSLLQLAEVREQFF. The CDR3 bases are TGTGCCAGCAGCTTGCTGCAACTAGCGGAGGTGCGTGAGCAGTTCTTC.

The J gene is TRBJ1-5, the V gene TRBV5-1; 8 positions agree with TRBD1. The CDR3 runs 14 residues. Per germline, CDR1 SGHRS and CDR2 YFSETQ. Trimming at V came to 2 bases and at J to 6 bases, leaving 4 bases not matched to a gene. Written as DNA, the CDR3 is TGCGCCAGCAGCTTCGGGACAGGATCTCAGCCCCAGCATTTT. It translates to CASSFGTGSQPQHF.

This chain links TRBV5-1 with TRBJ2-1; TRBD2 matches 15 bases. The CDR3 is 16 amino acids. Germline lookup yields CDR1 SGHRS and CDR2 YFSETQ. The J segment lost 7 bases and the V segment lost 0 bases, leaving 2 bases of the junction unmatched. For the CDR3, the DNA is TGCGCCAGCAGCTTGGCCGGGACTAGCGGGGGGAATGAGCAGTTCTTC. It specifies CASSLAGTSGGNEQFF. Full variable domain (outside the CDR3, taken from reference TRBV5-1 and TRBJ2-1): KAGVTQTPRYLIKTRGQQVTLSCSPISGHRSVSWYQQTPGQGLQFLFEYFSETQRNKGNFPGRFSGRQFSNSRSEMNVSTLELGDSALYLCASSLAGTSGGNEQFFGPGTRLTVL.

This rearrangement joins TRBV7-2 to TRBJ2-1; D is perhaps TRBD2 (6 bases). The CDR3 consists of 16 residues. V shed 1 base and J shed 4 bases, with 14 bases lying between them. Germline-derived CDR1 and CDR2 are SGHTA and FQGNSA. DNA of the CDR3: TGTGCCAGCAGCTTAGGAGCGGGCTTAGGGTACAATGAGCAGTTCTTC. This translates into CASSLGAGLGYNEQFF.

The genes are TRBV29-1 and TRBJ2-5; 13 bases line up with TRBD2. Trimming cost V 6 bases and J 4 bases; bases outside gene matches: 2. The CDR3 length is 13 residues. Germline CDR1 SQVTM, CDR2 ANQGSEA. CDR3 bases: TGCAGCGTCCGACTAGCGGGAGGAGAGACCCAGTACTTC. This codes for CSVRLAGGETQYF. Based on the CDR3 plus reference TRBV29-1 and TRBJ2-5, the full variable domain is SAVISQKPSRDICQRGTSLTIQCQVDSQVTMMFWYRQQPGQSLTLIATANQGSEATYESGFVIDKFPISRPNLTFSTLTVSNMSPEDSSIYLCSVRLAGGETQYFGPGTRLLVL.

This chain joins TRBV29-1 and TRBJ1-1; D is unclear. This CDR3 comprises 13 residues. Trimming removed 6 bases at V and 1 base at J, with 12 bases between. Germline V gene data show CDR1 as SQVTM and CDR2 as ANQGSEA. The CDR3 reads CSVSGPRNTEAFF. CDR3 DNA sequence: TGCAGCGTCTCCGGGCCGAGGAACACTGAAGCTTTCTTT.

This sequence joins TRBV28 and TRBJ1-1, with no clear D. V lost 5 bases and J 2 bases, leaving 15 bases between the germline ends. Germline values: CDR1 MDHEN, CDR2 SYDVKM. The CDR3 sequence is 15 residues long. The CDR3 nucleotides read TGTGCCAGCAGTGAAGGACCCCCTACAAACACTGAAGCTTTCTTT. Its protein product is CASSEGPPTNTEAFF.

The V and J genes are TRBV12-3 or TRBV12-4 and TRBJ2-1; tentative D call: TRBD2 (6 bases). The CDR3 runs to 12 residues. V lost 4 bases, J lost 12 bases, and 13 bases lay in between. The CDR3 DNA reads as TGTGCCAGCAGTTCGGGAGCTCGAGGGCAGTTCTTC. Amino acid sequence: CASSSGARGQFF.

V is TRBV18 and J is TRBJ1-1; D gene ambiguous. V was clipped by 0 bases and J by 2 bases, with 10 bases between them. The V gene's germline CDR1 is KGHSH and CDR2 LQKENI. The CDR3 is 15 amino acids. The CDR3 spells CASSPPLGPNTEAFF. Written as DNA, the CDR3 is TGTGCCAGCTCACCACCGCTGGGCCCAAACACTGAAGCTTTCTTT.

The chain couples TRBV28 to TRBJ1-3; no clear D gene. The CDR3 runs to 14 residues. Looked up from germline, CDR1 is MDHEN and CDR2 is SYDVKM. Trimming removed 0 bases from V and 0 bases from J, with 3 bases in between. CDR3 protein: CASSLWDSGNTIYF. CDR3 DNA: TGTGCCAGCAGTTTATGGGACTCTGGAAACACCATATATTTT.

DNA of the CDR3: TGTGCCAGCGCCCGGGCATCCTACAATGAGCAGTTCTTC. Translation: CASARASYNEQFF. This chain connects TRBV3-1 to TRBJ2-1; no firm D call. Trimming removed 8 bases from V and 1 base from J, with 9 bases in between. This CDR3 contains 13 residues. The germline V gene encodes CDR1 LGHDT and CDR2 YNNKEL (reference sequence).

This chain connects TRBV20-1 to TRBJ2-1; D is unresolved. V was pared by 3 bases and J by 7 bases, with 13 bases between. The V gene's germline CDR1 is DFQATT and CDR2 SNEGSKA (reference sequence). The CDR3 has 13 amino acids. This CDR3 reads CSARHGLRNEQFF. CDR3 bases: TGCAGTGCTAGGCACGGTTTAAGGAATGAGCAGTTCTTC.

The chain combines TRBV7-2 with TRBJ2-7; D gene ambiguous. V lost 5 bases, J lost 0 bases, and 11 bases lay in between. Looked up from germline, CDR1 is SGHTA and CDR2 is FQGNSA. This CDR3 has 14 amino acids. The CDR3 DNA reads as TGTGCCAGCAGCCCCGACTCCTACTCCTACGAGCAGTACTTC. It encodes CASSPDSYSYEQYF.

The V gene is TRBV3-1, the J gene TRBJ2-7, with TRBD1 matching 9 bases. Losses at the gene ends were 3 bases for V and 2 bases for J; bases not matched to a gene: 2. This CDR3 spans 14 amino acids. Germline values: CDR1 LGHDT, CDR2 YNNKEL (reference sequence). The CDR3: CASSQGTGPYEQYF. In DNA, the CDR3 is TGTGCCAGCAGCCAGGGGACAGGGCCCTACGAGCAGTACTTC.

This chain connects TRBV9 to TRBJ2-3, with 8 bases aligning to TRBD2. CDR3 size: 16 residues. Unmatched junction bases numbered 9, after V lost 0 bases and J lost 6 bases. CDR1 and CDR2 (germline): SGDLS, YYNGEE. For the CDR3, the DNA is TGTGCCAGCAGCGTAGCCGCGGGAGGTCCGGGGGATACGCAGTATTTT. This encodes CASSVAAGGPGDTQYF.

The gene calls are TRBV29-1 and TRBJ1-1, with 7 bases aligning to TRBD1. CDR3 size: 14 residues. The V gene end was trimmed by 4 bases and the J gene end by 7 bases; junction bases not matched to a gene: 12. Germline loops: CDR1 SQVTM, CDR2 ANQGSEA. The CDR3 DNA is TGCAGCGTTGCGTCTGACAGGGTACTGGGTGAAGCTTTCTTT. Residues: CSVASDRVLGEAFF.

The rearrangement links TRBV7-9 to TRBJ2-1; 8 bases are shared with TRBD2. Looked up from germline, CDR1 is SEHNR and CDR2 is FQNEAQ (reference sequence). This CDR3 comprises 17 residues. V dropped 2 bases and J dropped 5; count of bases not matched to a gene: 11. In DNA, the CDR3 is TGTGCCAGCAGCTTAAGACATTCCGGACTAGCCCACAATGAGCAGTTCTTC. Its translation: CASSLRHSGLAHNEQFF.

The V and J genes are TRBV12-3 or TRBV12-4 and TRBJ1-2; no reliable D call. The CDR3 length is 13 residues. Trimming removed 3 bases at V and 2 bases at J, with 7 bases between. The CDR3: CASSFDGNYGYTF. The CDR3 nucleotides are TGTGCCAGCAGTTTTGACGGCAACTATGGCTACACCTTC.